What follows is one TCR beta chain and its context. Antigen: not known. Trimming at V came to 2 bases and at J to 2 bases, leaving 3 bases not matched to a gene. This CDR3 is 15 amino acids long. The V gene's germline CDR1 is MGHDK and CDR2 SYGVNS. With 60 Vbeta and 13 Jbeta primers, the PCR was carried out. The method was immunoSEQ multiplex PCR; TCRdb's version includes in-frame clones alone and lacks a portion of them. The sample gives approximately 100,000 clones, around 70% of which show up once; 1.2% is in the top ten. These data belong to a study of cytomegalovirus exposure and HLA in healthy donors. Findings of the study overall: When analyzed later, a missense DCLRE1C variant was found to be linked to TCR beta V- and J-gene trimming.

The TCR comes from a female donor in good health and CMV-seronegative. Input material: PBMCs. The gene calls are TRBV25-1 and TRBJ2-1; TRBD1 matches at 7 bases. In nucleotides, the CDR3 is TGTGCCAGCAGTGAAGGGACAGAGACCTACAATGAGCAGTTCTTC. As protein: CASSEGTETYNEQFF.